A single sample gave rise to the 17 T cell receptor beta chains below, sequenced in a study of kidney transplant recipient with SARS-CoV-2 infection. MiXCR was run by TCRdb on the reads, yielding one entry per CDR3 protein. Among about 250,000 distinct CDR3 sequences, around 28% were seen once, and the ten largest hold roughly 7%. Source: a blood sample, taken at baseline and around day 120 from a kidney transplant recipient. These receptors came from a male patient between 25 and 39 years old who had COVID-19 and was a kidney transplant recipient. These T cells may partly come from the graft donor.

Ten or more counts support this clonotype. The chain joins TRBV6-2 or TRBV6-3 to TRBJ2-7, with a possible D match to TRBD1 (7 bases). Germline CDR1 MNHEY, CDR2 SVGEGT. The V end was cut by 5 bases, the J end by 4 bases, with 18 bases between. The CDR3 sequence is 15 residues long. The CDR3 sequence is CASSHPTTGRYEQYF. CDR3 in DNA: TGTGCCAGCAGTCACCCTACGACAGGGAGGTACGAGCAGTACTTC.

This clonotype was seen many times. The chain combines TRBV5-1 with TRBJ1-1, with 7 bases lining up with TRBD1. The CDR3 is 14 residues long. Unmatched junction bases numbered 8, after V lost 4 bases and J lost 5 bases. Germline CDR1 is SGHRS and CDR2 is YFSETQ. DNA of the CDR3: TGCGCCAGCAGCATAGACAGGGTTGAGACTGAAGCTTTCTTT. Its protein is CASSIDRVETEAFF.

Notes on this clonotype: One base away lies a much larger clone, so this may be a sequencing read error. This CDR3 fails to terminate in the conserved phenylalanine or tryptophan, so it likely reflects a read error. V and J are TRBV6-8 and TRBJ2-2, with D maybe TRBD2 (6 bases). The V end lost 5 bases, the J end lost 3 bases, and 10 bases lay between the germline ends. In germline, CDR1 is MNHGY, CDR2 SAAAGT. The CDR3 is 14 amino acids. The CDR3 is CASSPLADTGELFC. CDR3 in DNA: TGTGCCAGCAGTCCACTAGCAGACACCGGGGAGCTGTTTTGT.

Of note for this clonotype: This may be a read error, as it is one base from a much larger clone. The rearrangement uses TRBV6-8 and TRBJ2-7; TRBD1 matches at 9 bases. Germline assignment: CDR1 MNHGY and CDR2 SAAAGT. The CDR3 extends over 15 amino acids. The CDR3 reads CASKRGDRVSHEQYF. In nucleotides, the CDR3 is TGTGCCAGCAAGCGAGGGGACAGGGTCTCCCACGAGCAGTACTTC.

The table lists this clonotype with many counts. The chain links TRBV6-2 or TRBV6-3 to TRBJ2-7; the match to TRBD1 covers 7 bases. The CDR3 length is 14 residues. Per the germline V gene, CDR1 is MNHEY and CDR2 is SVGEGT. The junction had 8 bases not matched to a gene; V was cut back by 6 bases and J by 3 bases. CDR3 residues: CASSEDREGYEQYF. The CDR3 nucleotides are TGTGCCAGCAGCGAAGACAGGGAAGGCTACGAGCAGTACTTC.

This clonotype occurred many times. The chain couples TRBV7-8 to TRBJ1-2; no clear D. Germline CDR1 and CDR2: SGHVS and FQNEAQ. CDR3 length: 17 residues. With 5 bases removed from V and 4 bases from J, the gap between germline ends came to 23 bases. CDR3 coding DNA: TGTGCCAGCAGCGATTCAATGTTTACCCGAAAGACCTATGGCTACACCTTC. It codes for CASSDSMFTRKTYGYTF.

This clonotype was picked up many times. The rearrangement uses TRBV19 and TRBJ1-2, with a possible D match to TRBD1 (6 bases). Germline CDR1 and CDR2: LNHDA and SQIVND (reference sequence). Trimming pared 2 bases from V and 5 bases from J, leaving 12 bases between. The CDR3 loop spans 14 amino acids. CDR3 nucleotide sequence: TGTGCCAGTAGTATAAGGGGGTCGGGGTATGGCTACACCTTC. Translation gives CASSIRGSGYGYTF.

The V gene is TRBV6-6, the J gene TRBJ2-4; no clear D gene. Germline lookup yields CDR1 MNHNY and CDR2 SVGAGI (reference sequence). The CDR3 sequence is 16 residues long. Trimming took 0 bases from V and 0 from J, leaving 9 bases between them. The CDR3 bases are TGTGCCAGCAGTTACTCAGAACGAGAAGCCAAAAACATTCAGTACTTC. Amino acids: CASSYSEREAKNIQYF.

This clonotype was counted many times. V gene TRBV4-3 combines with J gene TRBJ1-2; no clear D gene. V was trimmed by 5 bases and J by 4 bases, leaving 23 bases between them. This CDR3 has 17 amino acids. Germline CDR1 LGHNA, CDR2 YSLEER. This chain's CDR3 is CASSFPKGRRKTYGYTF. CDR3 in DNA: TGCGCCAGCAGCTTTCCTAAAGGACGTCGAAAGACCTATGGCTACACCTTC.

This clonotype appeared a few times. The chain carries TRBV9 and TRBJ2-5, with 9 bases fitting TRBD1. The DNA end is more similar to TRBJ2-7, so the J call may be wrong. Germline V gene sequence: CDR1 SGDLS, CDR2 YYNGEE. CDR3 length equals 14 residues. The CDR3 sequence is CASSPRDRGDEQYF. The CDR3 nucleotides are TGTGCCAGCAGCCCCCGAGACAGGGGGGACGAGCAGTACTTC.

This clonotype was counted at least ten times. The chain recombines TRBV18 with TRBJ2-5; D is perhaps TRBD2 (5 bases). In germline, CDR1 is KGHSH, CDR2 LQKENI. V was clipped by 6 bases and J by 3 bases, with 17 bases between them. This CDR3 is 15 amino acids long. In DNA form, the CDR3 reads TGTGCCAGCTCTCAATCGGCGGGTGAAGAAGAGACCCAGTACTTC. It translates to CASSQSAGEEETQYF.

This clonotype was recorded at least ten times. Here the CDR3 DNA reads TGTGCCAGCAGCTTTTCAGGGGGGGGATACGATACGCAGTATTTT. As protein: CASSFSGGGYDTQYF. The chain carries TRBV7-3 and TRBJ2-3, with D perhaps matching TRBD1 or TRBD2 (7 bases each). In germline, CDR1 is SGHTA, CDR2 FQGTGA. The CDR3 runs to 15 residues. V gave up 3 bases and J gave up 6 bases, with 16 bases separating them. The variable domain in full, completed from reference TRBV7-3 and TRBJ2-3, reads GAGVSQTPSNKVTEKGKYVELRCDPISGHTALYWYRQSLGQGPEFLIYFQGTGAADDSGLPNDRFFAVRPEGSVSTLKIQRTERGDSAVYLCASSFSGGGYDTQYFGPGTRLTVL.

A word on this clonotype: A clone one base away is much larger, so this may be a read error. This sequence joins TRBV27 and TRBJ1-5, with D tentatively TRBD1 (6 bases). This CDR3 contains 13 residues. CDR1 and CDR2 (germline): MNHEY, SMNVEV (reference sequence). CDR3 nucleotide sequence: TGTGCCAACAGTTTGGACAGTACTCAGCCCCAGCATTTT. This sequence encodes CANSLDSTQPQHF.

Comment on this clonotype: This clone may be a read error of a much larger clone one base away. The chain uses TRBV20-1 and TRBJ2-7, with 10 positions matching TRBD2. Germline V gene lookup returns CDR1 DFQATT and CDR2 SNEGSKA (reference sequence). This CDR3 spans 16 amino acids. CDR3 loop: CGARDAAGGGAYEQYF. CDR3 DNA: TGCGGTGCTAGAGATGCAGCGGGAGGGGGAGCCTACGAGCAGTACTTC.

As concerns this clonotype: This could be a read error, since a much larger clone is one nucleotide away. The chain joins TRBV10-2 to TRBJ1-2; D unclear. This CDR3 spans 17 amino acids. V was cut by 5 bases and J by 6 bases, with 25 bases left in between. Germline loops: CDR1 WSHSY, CDR2 SAAADI. CDR3 bases: TGCGCCAGCAGTATGCGGTCCACTTCTAGAAAGACCCATGGCTACACCTTC. It encodes CASSMRSTSRKTHGYTF.

V gene TRBV19 combines with J gene TRBJ2-5; weak D call: TRBD2 (6 bases). The V gene lost 5 bases and the J gene lost 5 bases, with 15 bases spanning the gap. The CDR3 loop spans 14 amino acids. Germline loops: CDR1 LNHDA, CDR2 SQIVND (reference sequence). The CDR3 is CASSQRLELETQYF. Written as DNA, the CDR3 is TGTGCCAGTAGTCAACGACTAGAATTGGAGACCCAGTACTTC.

This clonotype was recorded many times. The genes are TRBV28 and TRBJ1-1; TRBD1 is a possible D gene (6 bases). The CDR3 sequence is 14 residues long. Germline V lookup: CDR1 MDHEN, CDR2 SYDVKM. V lost 3 bases, J lost 4 bases, and 12 bases lay in between. CDR3 DNA: TGTGCCAGCAGTTTCCACAGGGATGGCACTGAAGCTTTCTTT. Its translation is CASSFHRDGTEAFF.